This T cell receptor (beta chain) was documented in a study of a mutant IDH1 vaccine in newly diagnosed glioma (dated by TCRdb to 2020 to 2023). About the investigation overall: The 30 to 40 treated patients were around 62% male and around 40% female, with a mean age of around 40 years. Peripheral blood was collected at six visits: V03 (baseline), V05, V07, V10, V12 and V13. Before enrollment, patients had received standard therapy of radiotherapy alone, temozolomide alone, or radiochemotherapy with temozolomide; most received the combination. Longitudinal TCRB deep sequencing was performed for 25 to 30 treated patients wherever samples were available for exploratory analyses. General findings and caveats noted by the study authors: No apparent relationship was observed between pseudoprogression and alterations in the top peripheral T cell clonotypes detected by TCRB sequencing. Immune responses induced by the vaccine were seen in 90% to 95% of patients across multiple MHC alleles. The authors noted that analyses of patient blood samples could not be reproduced because of sample limitations. Availability determined which PBMC samples were chosen for TCRB deep sequencing.

The receptor library was made with the immunoSEQ multiplex PCR assay. Rearranged TCR beta chain sequences were amplified with the hsTCRB Kit following the manufacturer's protocol. Sequencing of TCRB libraries was carried out on an Illumina MiSeq. On the authors' methods: Demultiplexing, trimming and gene mapping were performed with the kit vendor's proprietary platform. This immuneACCESS table, as held by TCRdb, lists in-frame sequences with V and J called but not all clones. Of the missing ones, under half trace to an unresolved V gene in checked studies; the others have no known cause. The D gene and trimming were derived from the DNA, and the V and J assignments and clone size from that table. Recorded for this sample are some 15,000 clones; around 95% of them occurred a single time. Approximately 3.8% of the sample lies in the top ten. The time point tag for this specimen amounts to: baseline, week 1 (first vaccination visit). Read against the paper, the sample's treatment or condition label means: pre-vaccination baseline after standard-of-care therapy. Newly diagnosed WHO grade 3 or 4 IDH1-mutant astrocytomas showing loss of nuclear ATRX were present in the donors. The samples were drawn from NOA16, a multicentre, single-arm, open-label phase I trial in Germany that tested a mutant IDH1 peptide vaccine in humans for the first time. Visit V03 blood draws served as the baseline sample for immunogenicity testing. Genomic DNA for TCRB sequencing was extracted from EDTA blood using the DNeasy Blood and Tissue Kit.

From the germline V gene, CDR1 is SGHNT and CDR2 is YENEEA. V and J are trimmed by 1 base and 3 bases, and the gene matches miss 7 bases of the junction. The CDR3 spans 17 residues, from the cysteine through the phenylalanine. The read is trimmed to its CDR3 DNA, 51 bases read in frame from base 1. Note on this clone: It lacks a known antigen. No qualities accompany the bases; no much larger clone lies one base away.

The receptor comes from a woman aged 18-29 years with glioma. Some clones in this sample may be carry-over from other donors' samples. The chain is assembled from TRBV11-3 and TRBJ2-1; a stretch of 9 junction bases matches TRBD1. The material sequenced was peripheral blood mononuclear cells (PBMCs), taken from a glioma patient treated with radiotherapy, temozolomide or both. The CDR3: CASSLGSPGQGYNEQFF. The DNA sequence is given as TGTGCCAGCAGCTTAGGGTCCCCGGGACAGGGCTACAATGAGCAGTTCTTC.